One and the same sample provided the 6 T cell receptor beta chains below, sequenced in a study of cytomegalovirus exposure and HLA in healthy donors. 60 Vbeta and 13 Jbeta primers were used in PCR. Produced via immunoSEQ multiplex PCR; TCRdb's table is partial and in-frame only. The data contain about 130,000 clones, around three quarters of them singletons. The sequenced sample consisted of PBMCs. Receptors were obtained from a woman aged 55-70 years in good health and CMV-seropositive.

The rearrangement links TRBV15 to TRBJ2-1; the D gene is possibly TRBD2 (6 bases). The ends were cut back, 3 bases at V and 0 bases at J, with 15 bases in the middle. Germline values: CDR1 LNHNV, CDR2 YYDKDF (reference sequence). This CDR3 is 17 amino acids long. CDR3 sequence: CATSSRIRGSSYNEQFF. In nucleotides, the CDR3 is TGTGCCACCAGCAGTCGAATACGGGGGAGCTCCTACAATGAGCAGTTCTTC.

The chain employs TRBV5-1 and TRBJ2-1, with 14 positions matching TRBD2. The J segment lost 8 bases and the V segment lost 4 bases, leaving 5 bases of the junction unmatched. Germline CDR1 is SGHRS and CDR2 is YFSETQ. This CDR3 region has 15 residues. The CDR3 DNA reads TGCGCCAGCAGCGGGGGACTAGCGGGGGCGGATGAGCAGTTCTTC. This encodes CASSGGLAGADEQFF.

The J gene is TRBJ1-1, the V gene TRBV28; D possibly corresponds to TRBD1 (5 bases). Trimming cost V 3 bases and J 8 bases, with 16 bases left between them. CDR1 is MDHEN and CDR2 is SYDVKM in the germline V gene. The CDR3 consists of 14 residues. CDR3 coding DNA: TGTGCCAGCAGTTTCGGGGGGGATGTTGGGGAAGCTTTCTTT. Translated: CASSFGGDVGEAFF.

The CDR3 is CASSPMTGNYGYTF. The CDR3, as DNA: TGCGCCAGCAGCCCTATGACAGGGAACTATGGCTACACCTTC. J is TRBJ1-2 and V is TRBV5-1, with 7 bases fitting TRBD1. The CDR3 is 14 amino acids. The V gene's germline CDR1 is SGHRS and CDR2 YFSETQ. V lost 4 bases to trimming and J lost 2 bases; unmatched junction nucleotides: 5.

This chain uses TRBV6-6 with TRBJ2-5, with D possibly being TRBD1 (6 bases). The V gene's germline CDR1 is MNHNY and CDR2 SVGAGI (reference sequence). This CDR3 contains 15 residues. Trimming took off 2 bases at V and 2 bases at J, with 12 bases between the two ends. The chain's CDR3 is CASSYALQGQETQYF. CDR3 nucleotide sequence: TGTGCCAGCAGTTACGCATTACAGGGACAAGAGACCCAGTACTTC.

V gene TRBV5-1 combines with J gene TRBJ2-1; a possible D gene is TRBD2 (7 bases). The germline CDR1 and CDR2 sequences are SGHRS and YFSETQ. The CDR3 is 16 amino acids. V was clipped by 0 bases and J by 7 bases, with 17 bases between them. In DNA form, the CDR3 reads TGCGCCAGCAGCTTGGCCGTCGGGGGGCTGGTGAATGAGCAGTTCTTC. Amino acid sequence: CASSLAVGGLVNEQFF.